This entry features one TCR beta chain sequence. Its antigen is not identified. The data belong to a study of post-analysis software for immune sequencing data. At the level of the study: Relapsing-remitting, secondary progressive and progressive-relapsing forms made up the multiple sclerosis disease courses.

Study outcomes and limitations: Significantly decreased normalized Chao1 diversity was recorded for multiple sclerosis patients relative to controls. About 5 TRBV segments were more frequent in patients than controls; TRBV5-6, TRBV5-1 and TRBV20-1 belonged to this group.

The CDR3 is 16 amino acids. V was pared by 6 bases and J by 3 bases, with 20 bases between. CDR1 is MNHEY and CDR2 is SVGEGT in the germline V gene. The authors incorporated unique molecular identifiers into the TCR beta cDNA libraries. Input populations of roughly 0.9 to 10 million T cells gave rise to some 500,000 cDNA molecules. TCRdb itself ran the PCR reads through MiXCR, one entry per CDR3 protein. The top ten hold 4% to 6% of the sample, which has just over 250,000 distinct CDR3 sequences, 30% to 45% seen once. The source material was blood. This clonotype was obtained from a girl aged 5 to 17 with multiple sclerosis. The chain recombines TRBV6-2 or TRBV6-3 with TRBJ1-1; tentatively, D is TRBD1 (5 bases). The CDR3 loop reads CASSHPRDGIDTEAFF. The CDR3 bases are TGTGCCAGCAGCCACCCCAGGGATGGGATCGACACTGAAGCTTTCTTT.